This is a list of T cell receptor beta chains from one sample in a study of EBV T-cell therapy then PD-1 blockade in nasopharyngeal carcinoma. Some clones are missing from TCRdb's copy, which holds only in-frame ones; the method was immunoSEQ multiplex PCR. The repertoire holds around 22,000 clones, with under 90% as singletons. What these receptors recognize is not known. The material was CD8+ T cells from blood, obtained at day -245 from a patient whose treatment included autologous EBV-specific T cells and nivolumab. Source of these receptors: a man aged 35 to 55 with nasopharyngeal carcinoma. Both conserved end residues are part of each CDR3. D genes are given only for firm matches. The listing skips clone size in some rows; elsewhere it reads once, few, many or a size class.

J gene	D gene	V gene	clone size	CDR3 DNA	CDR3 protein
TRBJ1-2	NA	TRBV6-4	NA	TGTGCCAGCAGTTCCTTCAGGGGTAGTTCTGGCTACACCTTC	CASSSFRGSSGYTF
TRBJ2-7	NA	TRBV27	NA	TGTGCCAGTCAGATAGGGGGGGGGTCCTACGAGCAGTACTTC	CASQIGGGSYEQYF
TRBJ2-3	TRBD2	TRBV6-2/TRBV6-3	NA	TGTGCCAGCACCCCAAGGGCGGGGGGAAATGTAGATACGCAGTATTTT	CASTPRAGGNVDTQYF
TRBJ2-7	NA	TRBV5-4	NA	TGTGCCAGCAGCTTTGGGCGGGCTGGGTACGAGCAGTACTTC	CASSFGRAGYEQYF
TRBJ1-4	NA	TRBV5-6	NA	TGTGCCAGCAGCTTGGCCTTGGCAGGCCCTTACGAAAAACTGTTTTTT	CASSLALAGPYEKLFF
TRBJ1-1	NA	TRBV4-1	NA	TGCGCCAGCAGCCAAAGAAAATCCGGCAGGGACACTGAAGCTTTCTTT	CASSQRKSGRDTEAFF
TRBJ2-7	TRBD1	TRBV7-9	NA	TGTGCCAGCAGCTACGACAGGGGAACCTACGAGCAGTACTTC	CASSYDRGTYEQYF
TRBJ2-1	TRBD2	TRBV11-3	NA	TGTGCCAGCAGCTTAGATACCGCGGGGGGGCTCTACAATGAGCAGTTCTTC	CASSLDTAGGLYNEQFF
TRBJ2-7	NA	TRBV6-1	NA	TGTGCCAGCAGTGAGGAGGAGGGCAACTCCTACGAGCAGTACTTC	CASSEEEGNSYEQYF
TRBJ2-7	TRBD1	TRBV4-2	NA	TGTGCCAGCAGCCAAGCCTTTGGGACAGCCTACGAGCAGTACTTC	CASSQAFGTAYEQYF
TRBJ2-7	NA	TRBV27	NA	TGTGCCAGCAGGGGGCGAGGACAGCCTCACTACGAGCAGTACTTC	CASRGRGQPHYEQYF
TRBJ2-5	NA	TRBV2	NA	TGTGCAATTAGGCGCCTAGGGGAGACCCAGTACTTC	CAIRRLGETQYF
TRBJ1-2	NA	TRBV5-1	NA	TGCGCCAGCAGCTTGGCCAGGGAAAGAGCTAACTATGGCTACACCTTC	CASSLARERANYGYTF
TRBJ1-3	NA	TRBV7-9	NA	TGTGCCAGCAGCTTTAGCCGACAGCCCTCTGGAAACACCATATATTTT	CASSFSRQPSGNTIYF
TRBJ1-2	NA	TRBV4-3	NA	TGCGCCAGCAGCCAGGGAGGGAAAGGGCAGGACTATGGCTACACCTTC	CASSQGGKGQDYGYTF
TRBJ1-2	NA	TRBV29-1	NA	TGCAGCGTTGAAGGCAGGGGTCACTATGGCTACACCTTC	CSVEGRGHYGYTF
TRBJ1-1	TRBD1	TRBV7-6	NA	TGTGCCAGCAGCTTAGCGCTGAGACAGGGCCCGAACACTGAAGCTTTCTTT	CASSLALRQGPNTEAFF
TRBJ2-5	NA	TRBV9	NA	TGTGCCAGCAGCGTAGGGGACGAGACCCAGTACTTC	CASSVGDETQYF
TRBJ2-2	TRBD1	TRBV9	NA	TGTGCCAGCAGCGTCCCCGGGACAGCGAACACCGGGGAGCTGTTTTTT	CASSVPGTANTGELFF
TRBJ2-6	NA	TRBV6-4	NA	TGTGCCAGCAGTGACTCAGGAGGCTCTGGGGCCAACGTCCTGACTTTC	CASSDSGGSGANVLTF
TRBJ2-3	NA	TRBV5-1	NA	TGCGCCAGCAGCTGGGGACTGACTCCTAGCACAGATACGCAGTATTTT	CASSWGLTPSTDTQYF
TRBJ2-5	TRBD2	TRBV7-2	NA	TGTGCCAGCAGCCTCGCGGGGGGGGCCGTTGAGACCCAGTACTTC	CASSLAGGAVETQYF
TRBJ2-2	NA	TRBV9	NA	TGTGCCAGCAGCGTAGTAGGGGGTGGGCTGTTTTTT	CASSVVGGGLFF
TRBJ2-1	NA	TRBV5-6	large	TGTGCCAGCAGCTTGGGCGGGGGCCCGGGAAATGAGCAGTTCTTC	CASSLGGGPGNEQFF
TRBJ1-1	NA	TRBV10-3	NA	TGTGCCATCAGATTAACCGGGCCCCAGGCTGAAGCTTTCTTT	CAIRLTGPQAEAFF
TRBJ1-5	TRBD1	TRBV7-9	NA	TGTGCCAGCAGCGGGTGGGGGACAGGGTTTCATCAGCCCCAGCATTTT	CASSGWGTGFHQPQHF
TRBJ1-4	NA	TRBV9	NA	TGTGCCAGCAGCGCGGAGGATGAAAAACTGTTTTTT	CASSAEDEKLFF
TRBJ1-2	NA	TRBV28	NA	TGTGCCAGCAGTTCTAAGGGGGTCGGCTATGGCTACACCTTC	CASSSKGVGYGYTF
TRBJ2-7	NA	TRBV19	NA	TGTGCCAGTAGTATAGATTTTGGGTACGAGCAGTACTTC	CASSIDFGYEQYF
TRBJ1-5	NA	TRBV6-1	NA	TGTGCCAGCAGTGAGCGACAGGCGTCCCCCAATCAGCCCCAGCATTTT	CASSERQASPNQPQHF
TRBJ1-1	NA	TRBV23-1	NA	TGCGCCAGCAGTCACAATCGGACAGCTACCATGAACACTGAAGCTTTCTTT	CASSHNRTATMNTEAFF
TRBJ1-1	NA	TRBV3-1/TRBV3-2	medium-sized	TGTGCCAGCAGCCAAGATCTCAAGGAGACAGCCCCTATGAACACTGAAGCTTTCTTT	CASSQDLKETAPMNTEAFF
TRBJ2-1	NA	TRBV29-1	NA	TGCAGCGTTGCAGGCTCCTACAATGAGCAGTTCTTC	CSVAGSYNEQFF
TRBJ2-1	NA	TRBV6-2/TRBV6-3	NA	TGTGCCAGCAGTTTCCCGGCTGGTAACAATGAGCAGTTCTTC	CASSFPAGNNEQFF
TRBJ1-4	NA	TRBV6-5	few	TGTGCCAGCAGTTACTCGAGGCGGGACTATAATGAAAAACTGTTTTTT	CASSYSRRDYNEKLFF
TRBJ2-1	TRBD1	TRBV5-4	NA	TGTGCCAGCAGCATGGCCGGGACAGGGCTATACAATGAGCAGTTCTTC	CASSMAGTGLYNEQFF
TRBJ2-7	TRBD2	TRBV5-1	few	TGCGCCAGCAGCTTAATTAGCGGGGGCTACGAGCAGTACTTC	CASSLISGGYEQYF
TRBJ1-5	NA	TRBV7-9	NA	TGTGCCAGCAGCTCTAATCCGCGCAATCAGCCCCAGCATTTT	CASSSNPRNQPQHF
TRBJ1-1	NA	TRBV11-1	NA	TGTGCCAGCAGCTTAGGGGTGTACACTGAAGCTTTCTTT	CASSLGVYTEAFF
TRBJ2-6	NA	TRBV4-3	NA	TGCGCCAGCAGCAACGTCCACCCCGGGGGCTCTGGGGCCAACGTCCTGACTTTC	CASSNVHPGGSGANVLTF
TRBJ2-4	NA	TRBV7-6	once	TGTGCCAGCAGCGCGGGACAACCTGGGGCCAAAAACATTCAGTACTTC	CASSAGQPGAKNIQYF
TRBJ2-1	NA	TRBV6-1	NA	TGTGCCAGCAGTGAAGGTGTGGAGGGGGGCTACAATGAGCAGTTCTTC	CASSEGVEGGYNEQFF
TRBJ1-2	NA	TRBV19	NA	TGTGCCAGTAGTACGAGACCCGACAGGTTAGATGGCTACACCTTC	CASSTRPDRLDGYTF
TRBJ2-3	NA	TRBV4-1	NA	TGCGCCAGCGGGCCGTGGCTATCGACAGATACGCAGTATTTT	CASGPWLSTDTQYF
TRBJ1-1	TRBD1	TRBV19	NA	TGTGCCAGTAAGGGACAGGGAGCGGAAACTGAAGCTTTCTTT	CASKGQGAETEAFF
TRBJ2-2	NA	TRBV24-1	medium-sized	TGTGCCACCAGTGATTTTGCCGGGGAGCTGTTTTTT	CATSDFAGELFF
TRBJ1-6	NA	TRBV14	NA	TGTGCCAGCAGCCAGCTCCCCCTTTATAATTCACCCCTCCACTTT	CASSQLPLYNSPLHF
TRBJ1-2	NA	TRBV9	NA	TGTGCCAGCAGCGCAGAAGGCGTCTACACCTTC	CASSAEGVYTF
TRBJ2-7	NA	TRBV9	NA	TGTGCCAGCAGCATTCGAGACTCCTACGAGCAGTACTTC	CASSIRDSYEQYF